Below are 14 T cell receptor beta chains sequenced from a single sample in a study of T cell responses to AZD1222 COVID-19 vaccine. Profiling relied on immunoSEQ multiplex PCR, and the TCRdb table lists in-frame clones only, not all of them. The sample records around 270,000 clones, about 94% being singletons. The sample consisted of peripheral blood, taken 28 days after the second AZD1222 dose. These receptors were collected from an adult who received the AZD1222 COVID-19 vaccine.

V and J are TRBV7-3 and TRBJ2-2; TRBD2 matches 9 bases. Germline V CDR1 and CDR2: SGHTA, FQGTGA. CDR3 length: 17 amino acids. J was trimmed by 6 bases and V by 0 bases; bases with no gene match: 8. The CDR3 sequence: CASSLTGRGGQAGELFF. DNA of the CDR3: TGTGCCAGCAGCTTAACGGGGCGGGGGGGCCAAGCCGGGGAGCTGTTTTTT.

The chain employs TRBV10-3 and TRBJ1-1, with a weak D call TRBD1 (5 bases). The CDR3 runs 22 residues. The germline V gene has CDR1 ENHRY and CDR2 SYGVKD. V lost 0 bases and J 0 bases, leaving 29 bases between the germline ends. The CDR3 loop reads CAISESIPRVTGGTELNTEAFF. CDR3 sequence (DNA): TGTGCCATCAGTGAGTCGATTCCAAGGGTAACTGGGGGTACCGAACTGAACACTGAAGCTTTCTTT.

V is TRBV28 and J is TRBJ2-5, with 13 bases that match TRBD2. V dropped 5 bases and J dropped 3; count of bases not matched to a gene: 3. The germline V gene has CDR1 MDHEN and CDR2 SYDVKM. The CDR3 contains 15 residues. The CDR3 nucleotides are TGTGCCAGCAGTGCTGGACTAGCGGGGGAAGAGACCCAGTACTTC. Protein: CASSAGLAGEETQYF.

This sequence joins TRBV5-1 and TRBJ1-1; 9 nucleotides align to TRBD1. The CDR3 is made up of 14 amino acids. Looked up from germline, CDR1 is SGHRS and CDR2 is YFSETQ. V shed 3 bases and J 6 bases; nucleotides not matched to a gene: 6. CDR3 region: CASSSRTGVPEAFF. Written as DNA, the CDR3 is TGCGCCAGCAGCTCCCGGACAGGGGTTCCTGAAGCTTTCTTT.

This clone appeared once. The chain combines TRBV28 with TRBJ1-2; a possible D gene is TRBD1 (6 bases). V gave up 4 bases and J gave up 6 bases, with 15 bases separating them. CDR1 and CDR2 (germline): MDHEN, SYDVKM. This CDR3 contains 14 residues. This chain's CDR3 is CASSSGGEGDGYTF. CDR3 nucleotide sequence: TGTGCCAGCAGTTCGGGGGGCGAAGGGGATGGCTACACCTTC.

J is TRBJ1-2 and V is TRBV20-1; D possibly corresponds to TRBD1 (5 bases). Germline assignment: CDR1 DFQATT and CDR2 SNEGSKA (reference sequence). CDR3 length: 11 residues. V gave up 8 bases and J gave up 5 bases, with 12 bases separating them. CDR3 DNA: TGCAGTCGGGACGACCCTTATGGCTACACCTTC. Translated, it gives CSRDDPYGYTF.

The chain couples TRBV27 to TRBJ1-4; 7 bases map to TRBD1. Germline CDR1 and CDR2: MNHEY and SMNVEV (reference sequence). The CDR3 covers 11 residues. V was clipped by 8 bases and J by 13 bases; unmatched bases: 7. CDR3 residues: CASPSGGTLFF. The CDR3 DNA follows: TGTGCCAGCCCTTCAGGGGGAACACTGTTTTTT.

The chain joins TRBV24-1 to TRBJ2-7; D might be TRBD1 (5 bases). From germline, CDR1 is KGHDR and CDR2 SFDVKD. V dropped 4 bases and J dropped 3 bases, with 12 bases sitting between them. The CDR3 consists of 14 residues. The CDR3 loop reads CATSDPGQGYEQYF. The CDR3 DNA reads as TGTGCCACCAGTGACCCAGGACAAGGCTACGAGCAGTACTTC.

The J gene is TRBJ1-6, the V gene TRBV28; maybe TRBD1 (5 bases). The germline gives CDR1 MDHEN, CDR2 SYDVKM. V dropped 3 bases and J dropped 8 bases, with 14 bases sitting between them. This CDR3 has 15 amino acids. DNA for the CDR3: TGTGCCAGCAGTTTTGGTTTCTCGGGGGATTCACCCCTCCACTTT. Translating gives CASSFGFSGDSPLHF.

The chain carries TRBV2 and TRBJ2-5, with D perhaps given as TRBD1 or TRBD2 (6 bases each). The V end was cut by 7 bases, the J end by 5 bases, with 14 bases between. The CDR3 runs 13 residues. Germline V gives CDR1 SNHLY, CDR2 FYNNEI. CDR3 region: CASNGGRGETQYF. The CDR3 DNA is TGTGCCAGCAATGGGGGGCGCGGGGAGACCCAGTACTTC.

The chain has TRBV5-6 and TRBJ2-1, with 8 bases fitting TRBD2. V was pared by 4 bases and J by 4 bases, with 7 bases of the junction left unmatched. Germline CDR1 reads SGHDT; CDR2 reads YYEEEE. The CDR3 runs to 15 residues. CDR3 DNA sequence: TGTGCCAGCAGCCAGGAACTAGCGGATTACAATGAGCAGTTCTTC. This sequence encodes CASSQELADYNEQFF. The whole variable domain, remainder taken from reference TRBV5-6 and TRBJ2-1, is DAGVTQSPTHLIKTRGQQVTLRCSPKSGHDTVSWYQQALGQGPQFIFQYYEEEERQRGNFPDRFSGHQFPNYSSELNVNALLLGDSALYLCASSQELADYNEQFFGPGTRLTVL.

This chain links TRBV3-1 (or the pseudogene TRBV3-2) with TRBJ1-4; TRBD1 agrees at 8 bases. Germline-derived CDR1 and CDR2 are LGHDT and YNNKEL (reference sequence). The V segment lost 4 bases and the J segment 4 bases; nucleotides outside the gene matches: 2. The CDR3 contains 14 residues. CDR3 sequence reads: CASSPDRVNEKLFF. In nucleotides, the CDR3 is TGTGCCAGCAGCCCGGACAGGGTTAATGAAAAACTGTTTTTT.

V usage is TRBV28 and J usage is TRBJ2-7, with TRBD1 matching 9 bases. This CDR3 is built from 15 residues. J lost 5 bases, V lost 4 bases, and 9 bases had no gene match. Germline values: CDR1 MDHEN, CDR2 SYDVKM. This CDR3 reads CASSYRDRDLHEQYF. DNA for the CDR3: TGTGCCAGCAGTTACCGGGACAGGGACCTCCACGAGCAGTACTTC.

This clone was recorded only once. This chain connects TRBV2 to TRBJ2-7; D gene ambiguous. V lost 4 bases and J lost 6, with 16 bases in between. This CDR3 has 14 amino acids. Germline V gene data show CDR1 as SNHLY and CDR2 as FYNNEI. DNA of the CDR3: TGTGCCAGCAGTGGACGGGCGGCAATGGGCGAGCAGTACTTC. It specifies CASSGRAAMGEQYF.